This T cell receptor (beta chain) appears in the sequencing data of a study of T-cell reconstitution after alpha-beta-depleted transplantation in children (TCRdb year 2016). For the wider study: Using TCR repertoire profiling, the study quantitatively followed how T-cell immune reconstitution unfolded in children after TCRalphabeta/CD19-depleted allogeneic hematopoietic cell transplantation.

The paper's findings and limits, for the study overall: Over subsequent months, a decline in hyperexpanded clone frequencies was noted, and after one year, T-cell counts and TCRbeta diversity were mostly ascribed to newly produced T cells. In some patients, the high TCRbeta diversity seen at day 60 was put down to recipient T cells and intrathymic progenitors that had survived conditioning. Apparently early alphabetaT-cell count recovery about two months after transplant reportedly relied on only several hundred rapidly expanded clones derived from non-depleted graft cells.

CDR1 and CDR2, per the germline V gene (reference sequence), are DFQATT and SNEGSKA. The junction carries 22 bases between V and J, which are trimmed by 1 base and 9 bases respectively. From its cysteine to its phenylalanine, the CDR3 spans 16 amino acids. The entry retains the CDR3 DNA only, 48 bases that are in frame from base 1. The time point label, as the study defines it: day 60 (about 2 months) after transplantation. In the paper's terms, the treatment or condition label means: allogeneic hematopoietic cell transplantation with graft depleted of TCRalphabeta T cells and CD19 B cells. Transplant recipients were children who received TCRalphabeta/CD19-depleted allogeneic hematopoietic cell grafts. The library was built by means of PCR. Sequencing was performed on an Illumina HiSeq 2500. TCR library preparation used molecular barcoding, with unique molecular identifiers applied to normalize quantification of the TCRbeta repertoire. TCRdb itself trimmed the public reads at Q25 with fastp, ran MiXCR and retained productive beta chains. Duplicate CDR3 protein sequences are folded into a single record with the most common DNA and genes. The sample profile shows about 27,000 distinct CDR3 sequences; about a sixth of them were found once. The ten largest clones represent roughly 35% of the sample.

Details on this clonotype: Its antigen is unknown. Within one base of it there is no much larger clone, and no base qualities were kept.

The specimen was PBMCs, mostly from graft donor cells, collected 60 days after TCRalphabeta/CD19-depleted stem cell transplant. The sequence links TRBV20-1 to TRBJ1-5, with a weak D call of TRBD1 (5 bases match). The TCR originated in a male patient between 2 and 10 years old who had a stem cell transplant for acute lymphoblastic leukemia, so the T cells may come from the graft donor. The CDR3 has the sequence CSARGWGSQPDWPQHF. The DNA sequence is given as TGCAGTGCTAGAGGGTGGGGCAGCCAGCCTGATTGGCCCCAGCATTTT.